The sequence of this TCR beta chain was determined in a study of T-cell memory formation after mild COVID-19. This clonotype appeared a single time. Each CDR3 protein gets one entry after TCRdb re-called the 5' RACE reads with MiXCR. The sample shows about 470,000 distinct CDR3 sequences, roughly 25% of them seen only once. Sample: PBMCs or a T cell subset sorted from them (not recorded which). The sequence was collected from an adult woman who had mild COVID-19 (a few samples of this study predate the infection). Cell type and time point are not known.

CDR3: CASSPPVSGGSYEQYF. Written as DNA, the CDR3 is TGTGCCAGCAGCCCCCCGGTTAGCGGGGGTTCCTACGAGCAGTACTTC. The chain couples TRBV12-3 or TRBV12-4 to TRBJ2-7; 9 bases agree with TRBD2. The CDR3 loop spans 16 amino acids. J was trimmed by 1 base and V by 6 bases; bases with no gene match: 10.